The clone carrying this T cell receptor beta chain came up once. Its specificity is unknown. One junction end disagrees with the germline gene, perhaps due to a read error. The data originate from a study of cytomegalovirus exposure and HLA in healthy donors. Overall study context: Assignment to the Caucasian-associated ancestry cluster applied to around 82% of the approximately 390 genotyped donors.

It was with 60 Vbeta and 13 Jbeta primers that the PCR ran. The table came from immunoSEQ multiplex PCR; TCRdb's copy has only in-frame clones and leaves some out. The sample records about 200,000 clones, around 80% being singletons. Study results and limitations: Earlier analysis found most TCR beta V segments productive about 87% or about 30% of the time. In a later analysis, the majority of CMV-associated beta chains seemingly showed HLA restriction. The study listed about 150 cytomegalovirus-associated TCR beta chains.

This TCR was recovered from a male donor in good health and CMV-seronegative. Sequenced input: PBMCs.

The chain's CDR3 is CSSSSDGTGNGYTF. DNA of the CDR3: TGTTCCAGCAGCTCGGACGGGACAGGGAATGGCTACACCTTC. This chain uses TRBV7-9 with TRBJ1-2, with 9 bases fitting TRBD1. The germline CDR1 and CDR2 sequences are SEHNR and FQNEAQ (reference sequence). The CDR3 sequence is 14 residues long.